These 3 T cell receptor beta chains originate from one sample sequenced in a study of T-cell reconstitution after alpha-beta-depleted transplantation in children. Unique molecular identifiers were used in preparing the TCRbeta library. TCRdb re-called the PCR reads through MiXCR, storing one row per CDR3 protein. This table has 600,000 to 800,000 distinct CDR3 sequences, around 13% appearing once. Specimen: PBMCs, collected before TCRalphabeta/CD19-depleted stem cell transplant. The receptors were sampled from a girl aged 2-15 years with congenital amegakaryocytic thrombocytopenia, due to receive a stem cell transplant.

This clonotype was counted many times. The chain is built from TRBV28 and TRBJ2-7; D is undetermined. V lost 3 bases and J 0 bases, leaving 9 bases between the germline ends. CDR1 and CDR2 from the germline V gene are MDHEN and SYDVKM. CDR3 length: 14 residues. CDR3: CASSLPQSSYEQYF. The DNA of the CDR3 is TGTGCCAGCAGTTTGCCGCAAAGCTCCTACGAGCAGTACTTC.

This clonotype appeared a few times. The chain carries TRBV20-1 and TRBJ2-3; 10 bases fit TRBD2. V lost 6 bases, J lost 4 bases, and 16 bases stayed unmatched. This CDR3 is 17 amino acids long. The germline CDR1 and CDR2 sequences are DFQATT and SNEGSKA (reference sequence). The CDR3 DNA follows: TGCAGTGCCCTGTCCCTAGCGGGAGTACGGGGCTCAGATACGCAGTATTTT. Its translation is CSALSLAGVRGSDTQYF.

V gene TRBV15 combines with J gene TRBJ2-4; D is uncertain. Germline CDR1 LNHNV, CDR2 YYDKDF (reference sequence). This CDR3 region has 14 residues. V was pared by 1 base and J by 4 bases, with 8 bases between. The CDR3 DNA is TGTGCCACCAGCAGAGTGGCAGAAAAAAACATTCAGTACTTC. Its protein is CATSRVAEKNIQYF.